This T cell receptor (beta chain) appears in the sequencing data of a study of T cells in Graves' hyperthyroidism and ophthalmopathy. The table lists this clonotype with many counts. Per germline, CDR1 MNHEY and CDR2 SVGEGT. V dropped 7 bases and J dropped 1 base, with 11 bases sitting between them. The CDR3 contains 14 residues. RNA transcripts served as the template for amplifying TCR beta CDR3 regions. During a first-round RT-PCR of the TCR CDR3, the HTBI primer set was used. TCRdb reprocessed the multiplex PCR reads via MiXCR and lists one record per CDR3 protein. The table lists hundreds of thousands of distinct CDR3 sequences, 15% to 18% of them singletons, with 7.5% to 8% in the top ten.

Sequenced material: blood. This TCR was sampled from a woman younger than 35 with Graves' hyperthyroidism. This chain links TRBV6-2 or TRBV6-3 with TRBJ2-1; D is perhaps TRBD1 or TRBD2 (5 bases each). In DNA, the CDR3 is TGTGCCAGCAACCCCGGGGCTTCCTACAATGAGCAGTTCTTC. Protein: CASNPGASYNEQFF.